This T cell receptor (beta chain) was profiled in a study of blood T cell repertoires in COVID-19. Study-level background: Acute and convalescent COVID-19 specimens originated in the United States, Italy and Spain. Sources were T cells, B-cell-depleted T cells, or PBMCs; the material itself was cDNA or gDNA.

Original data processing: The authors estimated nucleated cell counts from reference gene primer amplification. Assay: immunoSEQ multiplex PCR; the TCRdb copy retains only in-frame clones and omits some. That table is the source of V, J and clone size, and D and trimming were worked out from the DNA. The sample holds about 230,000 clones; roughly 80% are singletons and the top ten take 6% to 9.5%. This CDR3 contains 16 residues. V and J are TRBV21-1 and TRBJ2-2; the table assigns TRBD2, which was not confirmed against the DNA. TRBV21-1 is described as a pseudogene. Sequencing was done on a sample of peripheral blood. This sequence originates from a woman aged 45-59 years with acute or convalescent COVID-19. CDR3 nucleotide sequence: TGTGCCAGCAGCATGGAAGGGACGGGGGTGGCCGGGGAGCTGTTTTTT. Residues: CASSMEGTGVAGELFF.